A selection of T cell receptor beta chains follows, all from one sample in a study of blood T cells in healthy people across ages. Each CDR3 protein is one row after TCRdb ran MiXCR on the 5' RACE reads. Of about 1.7 million distinct CDR3 sequences detected, 28% appear once; the ten largest clones hold less than 9.5%. Specimen: blood. The receptors were sampled from a woman aged 25 to 39 in good health. Each CDR3 is given without its conserved first and last residue.

length	V	J	CDR3
13	TRBV5-1	TRBJ2-7	ASSLRGGPLWEQY
13	TRBV5-5	TRBJ2-3	ASTKRGQSTDTQY
10	TRBV12-3/TRBV12-4	TRBJ1-6	ASRLINSPLH
11	TRBV20-1	TRBJ2-1	SARVTTGNEQF
11	TRBV12-3/TRBV12-4	TRBJ2-7	ASSWGETYEQY
16	TRBV20-1	-	SAIGLAGVKDSYNEQY
16	TRBV28	TRBJ1-2	ASRNGGQGARANYGYT
14	TRBV7-9	TRBJ2-1	ASSLISGGSYNEQF
10	TRBV20-1	TRBJ2-7	SAWDRVDEQY
15	TRBV3-1	TRBJ2-1	GSSPGLAGGRNNEQF
17	TRBV6-1	TRBJ2-7	ASSEQVGFGAPFSYEQY